The present entry profiles one T cell receptor (beta chain) with its context. This entry is derived from a study of shared T cell receptors in the human thymus. Some clones are missing from TCRdb's copy, which holds only in-frame ones; the method was immunoSEQ multiplex PCR. The table shows just under 550,000 clones, with around 82% occurring only once. The same data also went into a second study, on human thymus T cells. That source notes: Corrective cardiac operations yielded the resected thymus tissue. Repertoires sampled from thymus and blood appeared biased in V and J gene usage.

The specimen sequenced was thymocytes. The sequence derives from a boy under two years old with a congenital heart defect.

The CDR3 nucleotides read TGTGCCAGCAGCCTGGGACAGGGAAGAGCAGATACGCAGTATTTT. It specifies CASSLGQGRADTQYF. This chain joins TRBV5-8 and TRBJ2-3, with 9 bases fitting TRBD1. The CDR3 covers 15 residues. V lost 4 bases, J lost 4 bases, and 7 bases stayed unmatched. The V gene's germline CDR1 is SGHTS and CDR2 YDEGEE. The variable domain in full, with the rest retrieved from reference TRBV5-8 and TRBJ2-3, is EAGVTQSPTHLIKTRGQQATLRCSPISGHTSVYWYQQALGLGLQFLLWYDEGEERNRGNFPPRFSGRQFPNYSSELNVNALELEDSALYLCASSLGQGRADTQYFGPGTRLTVL.